This is a list of T cell receptor beta chains from one sample in a study of T cells after yellow fever vaccination. TCRdb redid the calling of the 5' RACE reads with MiXCR, one entry per CDR3 protein. The table lists some 350,000 distinct CDR3 sequences, roughly 4.3% of them singletons, with 20% to 25% in the top ten. The sequences come from PBMCs, collected 5 days after the yellow fever booster vaccination. These receptors originate from a man in his late teens or twenties who received the YFV17D yellow fever vaccine. Both conserved end residues are part of each CDR3. A D gene is named only where the DNA matches it firmly. The size field is filled for only some rows; it gives once, few, many or a size class.

d_gene,v_gene,abundance,j_gene,CDR3aa,CDR3nt
-,TRBV4-3,few,TRBJ2-2,CASSQDRRSADTGELFF,TGCGCCAGCAGCCAAGATCGCCGATCCGCGGACACCGGGGAGCTGTTTTTT
-,TRBV2,-,TRBJ2-1,CASSVLGYNEQFF,TGTGCCAGCAGTGTACTCGGATACAATGAGCAGTTCTTC
TRBD2,TRBV27,few,TRBJ2-7,CASSLTSGGSPIEQYF,TGTGCCAGCAGTCTGACTAGCGGGGGTTCCCCTATTGAGCAGTACTTC
-,TRBV4-3,-,TRBJ2-1,CASSQRGFGEQFF,TGCGCCAGCAGCCAACGGGGATTCGGTGAGCAGTTCTTC
-,TRBV27,-,TRBJ2-1,CASSLRGTYNEQFF,TGTGCCAGCAGTTTACGGGGAACCTACAATGAGCAGTTCTTC
TRBD1,TRBV11-1,-,TRBJ1-2,CASRPRTGAYGYTF,TGTGCCAGCAGACCAAGAACAGGGGCCTATGGCTACACCTTC
-,TRBV24-1,many,TRBJ2-6,CATADSGANVLTF,TGTGCCACCGCAGACTCTGGGGCCAACGTCCTGACTTTC
TRBD1,TRBV12-3/TRBV12-4,-,TRBJ1-5,CASRRTGFDQPQHF,TGTGCCAGCAGGAGGACAGGGTTTGATCAGCCCCAGCATTTT
TRBD2,TRBV12-3/TRBV12-4,-,TRBJ2-1,CASSPTAGLYNEQFF,TGTGCCAGCAGTCCCACAGCGGGGTTATACAATGAGCAGTTCTTC
TRBD1,TRBV5-1,many,TRBJ1-4,CASRPGQLNEKLFF,TGCGCCAGCAGACCGGGACAGTTAAATGAAAAACTGTTTTTT
-,TRBV20-1,-,TRBJ2-3,CRGGTDTQYF,TGCCGAGGGGGTACAGATACGCAGTATTTT
-,TRBV7-9,many,TRBJ1-2,CASSLDVYRSGYTF,TGTGCCAGCAGCTTAGACGTTTATAGAAGTGGCTACACCTTC
-,TRBV6-6,many,TRBJ1-4,CASSYGAQAHEKLFF,TGTGCCAGCAGTTATGGGGCGCAGGCTCATGAAAAACTGTTTTTT
TRBD1,TRBV7-2,-,TRBJ1-2,CASSLSRGPGYGYTF,TGTGCCAGCAGCTTAAGCAGGGGGCCTGGCTATGGCTACACCTTC
TRBD1,TRBV4-2,-,TRBJ2-7,CASSHPRGNEQYF,TGTGCCAGCAGCCATCCCAGGGGGAACGAGCAGTACTTC
-,TRBV6-6,-,TRBJ1-5,CASSYIPEVREWAQHF,TGTGCCAGCAGTTACATTCCCGAGGTCAGGGAGTGGGCCCAGCATTTT
-,TRBV12-3/TRBV12-4,many,TRBJ1-1,CASSLGQGGNTEAFF,TGTGCCAGCAGTTTGGGGCAGGGTGGGAACACTGAAGCTTTCTTT
-,TRBV6-5,-,TRBJ1-2,CASSVTGTAIHGYTF,TGTGCCAGCAGTGTCACCGGGACGGCTATACATGGCTACACCTTC
-,TRBV12-5,few,TRBJ2-7,CASGLVHYEQYF,TGTGCTAGTGGTTTGGTACACTACGAGCAGTACTTC
TRBD1,TRBV5-1,many,TRBJ2-3,CASSFRDRGSDTQYF,TGCGCCAGCAGCTTCCGGGACAGGGGGTCTGATACGCAGTATTTT
TRBD1,TRBV12-3/TRBV12-4,-,TRBJ2-3,CASSIIRQGRTDTQYF,TGTGCCAGCAGTATTATTCGACAGGGGCGCACAGATACGCAGTATTTT
-,TRBV12-3/TRBV12-4,many,TRBJ1-2,CASAYGLGYGYTF,TGTGCCAGCGCTTACGGGTTGGGCTATGGCTACACCTTC
TRBD1,TRBV10-3,many,TRBJ1-4,CAISRDRKDEKLFF,TGTGCCATCAGCCGGGACAGGAAAGATGAAAAACTGTTTTTT
-,TRBV20-1,-,TRBJ2-3,CSARDRRVPDTQYF,TGCAGTGCTAGAGATCGACGGGTTCCAGATACGCAGTATTTT
-,TRBV7-9,-,TRBJ2-2,CASDDSGELFF,TGTGCCAGCGATGATTCCGGGGAGCTGTTTTTT
TRBD2,TRBV10-2,many,TRBJ2-1,CASSFSGALNEQFF,TGCGCCAGCAGTTTTAGCGGGGCGCTCAATGAGCAGTTCTTC
-,TRBV5-6,many,TRBJ2-1,CASSLEVYNEQFF,TGTGCCAGCAGCTTGGAGGTTTACAATGAGCAGTTCTTC
-,TRBV7-2,few,TRBJ2-7,CASSFSPTYEQYF,TGTGCCAGCAGCTTCTCGCCCACCTACGAGCAGTACTTC
-,TRBV11-2,few,TRBJ2-5,CASSLGQGPETQYF,TGTGCCAGCAGCTTAGGGCAGGGTCCGGAGACCCAGTACTTC
-,TRBV7-2,many,TRBJ1-1,CASSSGFMYTEAFF,TGTGCCAGCAGCTCAGGTTTCATGTACACTGAAGCTTTCTTT
TRBD1,TRBV27,few,TRBJ1-2,CASSPRDRKGYTF,TGTGCCAGCAGCCCCCGGGACAGGAAGGGCTACACCTTC
-,TRBV4-3,many,TRBJ2-4,CASSQDTGGIQYF,TGCGCCAGCAGCCAAGATACAGGAGGCATTCAGTACTTC
-,TRBV5-1,-,TRBJ2-6,CASSLGQANVLTF,TGCGCCAGCAGCTTGGGCCAGGCCAACGTCCTGACTTTC
-,TRBV18,many,TRBJ1-2,CASSPLTGQDGYTF,TGTGCCAGCTCACCTTTGACGGGTCAGGACGGCTACACCTTC
-,TRBV13,-,TRBJ2-6,CASSLVRSGANVLTF,TGTGCCAGCAGCTTAGTGAGGTCTGGGGCCAACGTCCTGACTTTC
TRBD2,TRBV10-2,few,TRBJ2-3,CASSDRGVSTDTQYF,TGCGCCAGCAGTGACCGGGGGGTTAGCACAGATACGCAGTATTTT
TRBD1,TRBV12-3/TRBV12-4,few,TRBJ2-7,CASRSSRTGYEQYF,TGTGCCAGCAGATCTTCGCGGACAGGGTACGAGCAGTACTTC
-,TRBV6-5,-,TRBJ2-6,CASSYSWGGANVLTF,TGTGCCAGCAGTTACTCCTGGGGTGGGGCCAACGTCCTGACTTTC
-,TRBV19,-,TRBJ2-1,CASSGSGQGYNEQFF,TGTGCCAGTAGTGGGTCGGGGCAGGGTTACAATGAGCAGTTCTTC
-,TRBV20-1,-,TRBJ2-7,CSAGRVRGLEQYF,TGCAGTGCGGGTCGGGTCAGGGGCCTCGAGCAGTACTTC
-,TRBV12-3/TRBV12-4,few,TRBJ1-6,CASTPDSNNSPLHF,TGTGCCAGCACCCCGGACAGCAATAATTCACCCCTCCACTTT
-,TRBV4-1,-,TRBJ2-1,CASSQPRLGDGYNEQFF,TGCGCCAGCAGCCAACCCCGTCTAGGGGATGGGTACAATGAGCAGTTCTTC
TRBD1,TRBV5-4,few,TRBJ1-1,CASSSKDRVAGTEAFF,TGTGCCAGCAGCTCTAAAGACAGGGTTGCGGGCACTGAAGCTTTCTTT
TRBD1,TRBV7-2,many,TRBJ1-2,CASSLGTVYGYTF,TGTGCCAGCAGCTTGGGGACAGTTTATGGCTACACCTTC
-,TRBV7-2,-,TRBJ1-4,CASSFGLGDKLFF,TGTGCCAGCAGCTTTGGATTAGGGGACAAACTGTTTTTT
-,TRBV12-3/TRBV12-4,-,TRBJ1-1,CASSFETVNTEAFF,TGTGCCAGCAGTTTCGAGACAGTTAACACTGAAGCTTTCTTT
TRBD1,TRBV7-2,few,TRBJ2-3,CASSIYRGAHGTQYF,TGTGCCAGCAGCATTTACAGGGGGGCACACGGTACGCAGTATTTT
-,TRBV30,few,TRBJ1-6,CAWSVGSGSPLHF,TGTGCCTGGAGTGTAGGGTCGGGTTCACCCCTCCACTTT
-,TRBV5-1,-,TRBJ2-5,CASRLGPETQYF,TGCGCCAGCAGGCTAGGACCGGAGACCCAGTACTTC
-,TRBV2,many,TRBJ2-1,CASQTYNEQFF,TGTGCCAGCCAGACATACAATGAGCAGTTCTTC
TRBD1,TRBV7-9,few,TRBJ2-7,CASSFRVPPLGTVNYEQYF,TGTGCCAGCAGTTTTAGAGTTCCCCCTCTTGGGACAGTTAACTACGAGCAGTACTTC
-,TRBV10-1,-,TRBJ2-5,CASSESGTQETQYF,TGCGCCAGCAGTGAATCTGGAACTCAAGAGACCCAGTACTTC
-,TRBV6-1,-,TRBJ2-1,CASRPSLSSYNEQFF,TGTGCCAGCAGACCCAGTCTGAGCTCCTACAATGAGCAGTTCTTC